The clone carrying this TCR beta chain was seen only a few times. The antigen is undetermined. Carried by the TCR beta cDNA libraries were unique molecular identifiers. TCRdb re-called the PCR reads with MiXCR, one entry per CDR3 protein. The sample lists 820,000 or so distinct CDR3 sequences; approximately 50% were seen once. This sample was included in a study of post-analysis software for immune sequencing data. Study-level results: The study found TRBV5-6, TRBV5-1 and TRBV20-1 among several TRBV segments more frequent in patients than controls.

Unmatched junction bases numbered 7, after V lost 1 base and J lost 7 bases. The CDR3 loop spans 15 amino acids. Germline V CDR1 and CDR2: LGHDT, YNNKEL (reference sequence). The material sequenced was blood. This sequence was found in a girl aged 5 to 17 with multiple sclerosis. The gene calls are TRBV3-1 and TRBJ1-5, with 7 bases matching TRBD1. CDR3 nucleotide sequence: TGTGCCAGCAGCCAAGGGGACAGCGGGGGACAGCCCCAGCATTTT. Amino acids: CASSQGDSGGQPQHF. Full variable domain (rest looked up from reference TRBV3-1 and TRBJ1-5): DTAVSQTPKYLVTQMGNDKSIKCEQNLGHDTMYWYKQDSKKFLKIMFSYNNKELIINETVPNRFSPKSPDKAHLNLHINSLELGDSAVYFCASSQGDSGGQPQHFGDGTRLSIL.